Reported below is one TCR beta chain. Unique molecular identifiers were used to barcode this TCRbeta library. TCRdb itself ran the PCR reads through MiXCR, one entry per CDR3 protein. The table includes some 600,000 distinct CDR3 sequences, roughly 17% detected once. V was shortened by 7 bases and J by 7 bases, with 23 bases between the two germline ends. CDR3 length: 16 residues. Germline V gives CDR1 MDHEN, CDR2 SYDVKM. These data are taken from a study of T-cell reconstitution after alpha-beta-depleted transplantation in children. The genes are TRBV28 and TRBJ2-1; D may correspond to TRBD1 or TRBD2 (6 bases each). This TCR was sampled from a human donor who donated a stem cell graft to a child with acute myeloid leukemia. Sequenced here: PBMCs from the stem cell graft donor, sampled from the stem cell graft. The chain's CDR3 is CASTGSARGEVNEQFF. CDR3 in DNA: TGTGCCAGCACGGGCTCTGCGAGGGGGGAGGTTAATGAGCAGTTCTTC. Full variable domain (outside the CDR3, taken from reference TRBV28 and TRBJ2-1): DVKVTQSSRYLVKRTGEKVFLECVQDMDHENMFWYRQDPGLGLRLIYFSYDVKMKEKGDIPEGYSVSREKKERFSLILESASTNQTSMYLCASTGSARGEVNEQFFGPGTRLTVL.